The entry that follows covers one T cell receptor (beta chain) sequence. This sample was included in a study of blood T cells in healthy people across ages. Study overall: Per two T cells, about one barcoded beta molecule was captured through template switching.

Trimming took 1 base from V and 9 from J, leaving 10 bases between them. This CDR3 comprises 14 residues. Germline V gene data show CDR1 as LGHNA and CDR2 as YSLEER. Alongside a J-beta primer mix, a sample-barcoded 5' primer served in a second PCR lasting about 7 to 11 cycles. TCRdb passed the 5' RACE reads through MiXCR, listing each CDR3 protein once. The sample yields approximately 940,000 distinct CDR3 sequences, 45% to 50% seen once. The V and J genes are TRBV4-3 and TRBJ1-6; unclear D gene. This sequence was found in a young man in good health. What was sequenced was blood. The CDR3 region has the DNA TGCGCCAGCAGCCAAGGCCAGGATGTTTCACCCCTCCACTTT. It encodes CASSQGQDVSPLHF.